This T cell receptor beta chain was profiled in a study of regulatory T cells in long-lasting Graves disease. About the study: Those Graves' patients who were newly diagnosed had been on antithyroid drugs under 3 months.

Germline V gene sequence: CDR1 SGHAT, CDR2 FQNNGV. Trimming took 5 bases from V and 3 from J, leaving 17 bases between them. This CDR3 comprises 15 residues. The time point: newly diagnosed GD, antithyroid drugs for less than 3 months. From PBMCs, RNA was extracted and then used to make the TCR library. Assembly of TCR beta libraries relied on iRepertoire HTBI primers together with Arm-PCR of CDR3 regions. TCRdb itself ran the multiplex PCR reads through MiXCR, one entry per CDR3 protein. The sample lists roughly 500,000 distinct CDR3 sequences, about 14% occurring once. This sample was also put to use in a study of T cells in Graves' hyperthyroidism and ophthalmopathy. This second report adds: When the TCR CDR3 underwent first-round RT-PCR, the HTBI primer set was used.

Sequencing was performed on peripheral blood mononuclear cells (PBMCs), taken at new diagnosis, from a patient treated with antithyroid drugs. V usage is TRBV11-2 and J usage is TRBJ2-7; D is possibly TRBD2 (5 bases). The receptor was isolated from a woman between 50 and 59 years old with Graves disease. Here the CDR3 reads CASSTYSGEGYEQYF. Here the CDR3 DNA reads TGTGCCAGCAGCACTTACTCAGGAGAGGGCTACGAGCAGTACTTC.